Each of the 27 T cell receptor beta chains below was sequenced from the same sample in a study of T cells in Graves' hyperthyroidism and ophthalmopathy. Using RNA transcripts as the source, TCR beta CDR3 regions were amplified. HTBI primers drove first-round RT-PCR of the TCR CDR3. Using its own MiXCR run on the multiplex PCR reads, TCRdb lists one record per CDR3 protein. The sample lists approximately 210,000 distinct CDR3 sequences, roughly 15% seen once, with 50% in the top ten. Sequencing was done on a sample of blood. The receptor source for this set is a middle-aged man with Graves' hyperthyroidism.

This clonotype was detected a few times. This chain connects TRBV4-2 to TRBJ2-2; 8 bases align to TRBD1. CDR3 size: 15 residues. The germline gives CDR1 LGHNA, CDR2 YNFKEQ. V shed 5 bases and J 7 bases; nucleotides not matched to a gene: 9. In DNA form, the CDR3 reads TGTGCCAGCAGCACCCTCCAGGACAGGGACGGGGAGCTGTTTTTT. The encoded protein is CASSTLQDRDGELFF.

In this sample, this clonotype turned up a few times. The gene calls are TRBV28 and TRBJ1-6; no reliable D call. The CDR3 loop spans 15 amino acids. The germline CDR1 and CDR2 sequences are MDHEN and SYDVKM. V shed 6 bases and J shed 10 bases, with 19 bases lying between them. The CDR3 DNA reads TGTGCCAGCAGCGGTAGGGTTTCCCTGGTCTCACCCCTCCACTTT. The encoded protein is CASSGRVSLVSPLHF.

This clonotype was recorded many times. The CDR3 spells CASPYPGQGDTGELFF. The CDR3 DNA sequence: TGTGCCAGCCCTTATCCGGGACAGGGAGACACCGGGGAGCTGTTTTTT. This chain joins TRBV28 and TRBJ2-2; 9 bases are a match to TRBD1. The germline V gene has CDR1 MDHEN and CDR2 SYDVKM. The length of the CDR3 is 16 residues. The V and J ends lost 8 bases and 3 bases, in that order; junction bases with no gene match: 10.

This clonotype was seen ten or more times. The chain links TRBV28 to TRBJ2-1; the D is unclear. In germline, CDR1 is MDHEN, CDR2 SYDVKM. This CDR3 is built from 12 residues. Trimming stripped 6 bases from V and 12 bases from J, with 15 bases between. CDR3 region: CASRPMGKVQFF. The CDR3 region has the DNA TGTGCCAGCAGACCTATGGGGAAGGTGCAGTTCTTC.

The chain has TRBV3-1 and TRBJ1-5; D is unclear. Per the germline V gene, CDR1 is LGHDT and CDR2 is YNNKEL (reference sequence). Trimming stripped 4 bases from V and 3 bases from J, with 13 bases between. The CDR3 is 15 amino acids. The CDR3 coding sequence is TGTGCCAGCAGCCTAACCGGGAGTCCCAATCAGCCCCAGCATTTT. Its translation: CASSLTGSPNQPQHF.

This clonotype was recorded many times. The rearrangement joins TRBV5-1 to TRBJ2-3, with TRBD2 as a possible D gene (5 bases). The CDR3 totals 14 residues. Germline V lookup: CDR1 SGHRS, CDR2 YFSETQ. Trimming removed 5 bases at V and 0 bases at J, with 10 bases between. CDR3 sequence (DNA): TGCGCCAGCAGGATGAGGACTAGCACAGATACGCAGTATTTT. This gives the protein CASRMRTSTDTQYF.

The rearrangement joins TRBV7-9 to TRBJ1-1; D remains unclear. The CDR3 spans 11 residues. Germline CDR1 is SEHNR and CDR2 is FQNEAQ (reference sequence). V was shortened by 10 bases and J by 3 bases, with 9 bases between the two germline ends. The CDR3 DNA reads TGTGCCACTCCAGAGTACACTGAAGCTTTCTTT. Encoded protein: CATPEYTEAFF. Using reference TRBV7-9 and TRBJ1-1 for the parts outside the CDR3, the full variable domain is DTGVSQNPRHKITKRGQNVTFRCDPISEHNRLYWYRQTLGQGPEFLTYFQNEAQLEKSRLLSDRFSAERPKGSFSTLEIQRTEQGDSAMYLCATPEYTEAFFGQGTRLTVV.

This clonotype was counted at least ten times. The chain carries TRBV28 and TRBJ2-1; 9 nucleotides line up with TRBD1. Trimming took 6 bases from V and 8 from J; bases not matched to a gene: 8. Germline CDR1 and CDR2: MDHEN and SYDVKM. There are 14 residues in the CDR3. CDR3 loop: CASSRDRVIDEQFF. As DNA, the CDR3 is TGTGCCAGCAGCCGGGACAGGGTAATCGATGAGCAGTTCTTC. The variable domain in full, with the rest retrieved from reference TRBV28 and TRBJ2-1, is DVKVTQSSRYLVKRTGEKVFLECVQDMDHENMFWYRQDPGLGLRLIYFSYDVKMKEKGDIPEGYSVSREKKERFSLILESASTNQTSMYLCASSRDRVIDEQFFGPGTRLTVL.

The chain recombines TRBV30 with TRBJ2-7; 9 nucleotides match TRBD2. Germline V gene lookup returns CDR1 GTSNPN and CDR2 SVGIG (reference sequence). The CDR3 runs 14 residues. The ends lost 5 bases at V and 4 bases at J; junction bases unmatched: 9. CDR3 in DNA: TGTGCCTGGGCCGGGACTAGCTTGGGGTACGAGCAGTACTTC. Translating gives CAWAGTSLGYEQYF.

This clonotype was seen many times. The CDR3 region is CASSFARPRRFTDTQYF. The CDR3 DNA follows: TGTGCCAGCAGTTTTGCCCGTCCCAGAAGGTTCACAGATACGCAGTATTTT. V usage is TRBV28 and J usage is TRBJ2-3; no clear D gene. V lost 3 bases and J 2 bases, leaving 18 bases between the germline ends. From germline, CDR1 is MDHEN and CDR2 SYDVKM. The CDR3 has 17 amino acids.

Written as DNA, the CDR3 is TGCAGTGCTAGAAGGGGTTTAACTAATGAAAAACTGTTTTTT. This gives the protein CSARRGLTNEKLFF. V usage is TRBV20-1 and J usage is TRBJ1-4; tentatively, D is TRBD1 (5 bases). With 2 bases removed from V and 1 base from J, the gap between germline ends came to 8 bases. Germline values: CDR1 DFQATT, CDR2 SNEGSKA (reference sequence). The CDR3 extends over 14 amino acids.

This clonotype has just a few counts. The V gene is TRBV20-1, the J gene TRBJ2-3; 12 bases agree with TRBD2. J gave up 4 bases and V 2 bases, and 10 bases lay outside the gene matches. Germline V lookup: CDR1 DFQATT, CDR2 SNEGSKA (reference sequence). The CDR3 contains 17 residues. CDR3 nucleotides: TGCAGTGCTAGATCCTATAGACTAGCGGGAGTGTCAGATACGCAGTATTTT. It is translated as CSARSYRLAGVSDTQYF.

V and J are TRBV29-1 and TRBJ2-2; TRBD2 matches 7 bases. Germline CDR1 is SQVTM and CDR2 is ANQGSEA. The CDR3 spans 14 residues. Trimming took 4 bases from V and 3 from J; bases not matched to a gene: 5. In DNA, the CDR3 is TGCAGCGTTGGCGGGACTACCTACACCGGGGAGCTGTTTTTT. Amino acids: CSVGGTTYTGELFF.

This clonotype was seen a few times. The chain is built from TRBV28 and TRBJ1-4, with 7 positions matching TRBD1. V was clipped by 2 bases and J by 2 bases; unmatched bases: 5. CDR1 and CDR2 (germline): MDHEN, SYDVKM. This CDR3 has 16 amino acids. The CDR3 DNA reads TGTGCCAGCAGTTTAATAAGGGGGCGGACTAATGAAAAACTGTTTTTT. Encoded protein: CASSLIRGRTNEKLFF.

This clonotype was found a few times. The chain recombines TRBV11-2 with TRBJ2-1; possibly TRBD2 for D (6 bases). Germline lookup yields CDR1 SGHAT and CDR2 FQNNGV. There are 14 residues in the CDR3. Trimming took off 6 bases at V and 7 bases at J, with 16 bases between the two ends. The CDR3 protein is CASSTLGSLNEQFF. The CDR3 DNA is TGTGCCAGCAGTACTCTCGGGAGCTTGAATGAGCAGTTCTTC.

J is TRBJ2-7 and V is TRBV20-1, with D maybe TRBD2 (7 bases). V lost 2 bases, J lost 3 bases, and 14 bases lay in between. CDR3 length equals 14 residues. CDR1 and CDR2 (germline): DFQATT, SNEGSKA (reference sequence). Here the CDR3 reads CSARSRGGGYEQYF. The CDR3 bases are TGCAGTGCTAGAAGCAGGGGCGGGGGCTACGAGCAGTACTTC.

This clonotype came up a few times. The chain couples TRBV9 to TRBJ2-5; maybe TRBD1 (6 bases). Germline V CDR1 and CDR2: SGDLS, YYNGEE. The CDR3 is 15 amino acids. Deletions cut 1 base from V and 5 bases from J, with 15 bases between. The CDR3 DNA follows: TGTGCCAGCAGCGTACTTTCAGGGGACGGGGAGACCCAGTACTTC. This sequence encodes CASSVLSGDGETQYF.

This sequence joins TRBV12-3 or TRBV12-4 and TRBJ2-2, with D perhaps matching TRBD1 or TRBD2 (11 bases each). This CDR3 spans 20 amino acids. V lost 4 bases, J lost 5 bases, and 29 bases lay in between. Here the CDR3 reads CASSSGQGDVAGGATGELFF. CDR3 nucleotides: TGTGCCAGCAGTTCGGGACAGGGGGATGTAGCGGGAGGGGCTACCGGGGAGCTGTTTTTT.

With regard to this clonotype: A read error may explain this, as a much larger clone is one base away. CDR3 coding DNA: TGTGCCAGCAGTGACAGCAGGAGGGCCTCCGGGGAGCTGTTTTTT. Translating gives CASSDSRRASGELFF. This rearrangement joins TRBV2 to TRBJ2-2, with D possibly being TRBD2 (6 bases). CDR1 and CDR2 from the germline V gene are SNHLY and FYNNEI. The CDR3 totals 15 residues. The V gene lost 3 bases and the J gene lost 6 bases, with 14 bases spanning the gap.

The chain is built from TRBV28 and TRBJ1-6; D is undetermined. The ends were cut back, 4 bases at V and 7 bases at J, with 11 bases in the middle. The length of the CDR3 is 14 residues. The germline V gene has CDR1 MDHEN and CDR2 SYDVKM. As DNA, the CDR3 is TGTGCCAGCAGTTCCTTCTTAGGGAATTCACCCCTCCACTTT. Amino acid sequence: CASSSFLGNSPLHF.

This clonotype was seen ten or more times. The chain combines TRBV3-1 with TRBJ2-3, with D possibly TRBD2 on 5 matching bases. The CDR3 is 15 residues long. Trimming removed 0 bases at V and 0 bases at J, with 7 bases between. Germline assignment: CDR1 LGHDT and CDR2 YNNKEL (reference sequence). The CDR3 loop reads CASSQDTRSTDTQYF. The CDR3, as DNA: TGTGCCAGCAGCCAAGATACTAGAAGCACAGATACGCAGTATTTT.

In this sample, this clonotype turned up many times. The genes are TRBV20-1 and TRBJ2-5, with 10 bases that match TRBD1. Germline trimming cut 6 bases from V and 2 bases from J; bases unmatched to any gene: 6. The germline V gene has CDR1 DFQATT and CDR2 SNEGSKA (reference sequence). The CDR3 extends over 14 amino acids. The DNA for the CDR3 is TGCAGTGCCAGGGGGGACAGGGGACAAGAGACCCAGTACTTC. Translation gives CSARGDRGQETQYF.

The gene calls are TRBV4-2 and TRBJ2-3; D is perhaps TRBD2 (5 bases). The V gene's germline CDR1 is LGHNA and CDR2 YNFKEQ. This CDR3 contains 14 residues. V was clipped by 0 bases and J by 8 bases, with 12 bases between them. CDR3 in amino acids: CASSQDKRQGTQYF. CDR3 nucleotides: TGTGCCAGCAGCCAAGATAAGCGGCAAGGTACGCAGTATTTT.

This clonotype was observed a few times. The rearrangement uses TRBV24-1 and TRBJ1-2; possible D gene TRBD1, 6 bases. There are 15 residues in the CDR3. From germline, CDR1 is KGHDR and CDR2 SFDVKD. Trimming stripped 2 bases from V and 8 bases from J, with 17 bases between. The CDR3 here is CATSDWEGDRYGYTF. The CDR3 DNA sequence: TGTGCCACCAGTGATTGGGAGGGGGATCGTTACGGCTACACCTTC.

Points on this clonotype: A read error is possible here, since a much larger clone lies one base away. The genes are TRBV6-2 or TRBV6-3 and TRBJ1-2; D is possibly TRBD1 (5 bases). This CDR3 contains 14 residues. The germline CDR1 and CDR2 sequences are MNHEY and SVGEGT. CDR3 DNA sequence: TGTGCCAGCAGGGGGCAGGTGACTAACTATGGCTACATCTTC. Protein: CASRGQVTNYGYIF.

Ten or more counts support this clonotype. V gene TRBV12-3 or TRBV12-4 combines with J gene TRBJ1-1; 7 bases map to TRBD1. The CDR3 sequence is 14 residues long. Losses at the gene ends were 5 bases for V and 0 bases for J; bases not matched to a gene: 3. The CDR3 DNA is TGTGCCAGCAGTAACAGGGGTATGAACACTGAAGCTTTCTTT. Translated, it gives CASSNRGMNTEAFF.

This clonotype was recorded at least ten times. The gene calls are TRBV20-1 and TRBJ1-5, with D hard to call. The CDR3 is 14 residues long. Germline CDR1 is DFQATT and CDR2 is SNEGSKA (reference sequence). V lost 3 bases and J lost 4, with 13 bases in between. As DNA, the CDR3 is TGCAGTGCTAGTGGGAAGGTCCCTAATCAGCCCCAGCATTTT. Its translation is CSASGKVPNQPQHF.